This TCR beta chain was captured in a study of shared clonotypes between healthy human individuals. Profiled with immunoSEQ multiplex PCR; TCRdb holds only in-frame clones, not every one. In the table there are about 2.1 million clones, approximately 92% of which are singletons. CDR1 and CDR2 from the germline V gene are MDHEN and SYDVKM. V shed 6 bases and J shed 5 bases, with 13 bases lying between them. The CDR3 is 13 residues long. Terminally differentiated effector memory CD45RA+ cells were excluded from the naive CD8 cells, which were CD45RO-negative and positively selected for CCR7. Each sample came from a Caucasian adult donor living in Nashville, Tennessee.

The specimen was naive CD8+ T cells from PBMCs. This chain links TRBV28 with TRBJ1-1; TRBD1 might be the D (6 bases). The sequence came from a man younger than 35 in good health. Some clones in this sample may be carry-over from other donors' samples. DNA of the CDR3: TGTGCCAGCAGGGCACAGGGCGCGACTGAAGCTTTCTTT. Amino acids: CASRAQGATEAFF.